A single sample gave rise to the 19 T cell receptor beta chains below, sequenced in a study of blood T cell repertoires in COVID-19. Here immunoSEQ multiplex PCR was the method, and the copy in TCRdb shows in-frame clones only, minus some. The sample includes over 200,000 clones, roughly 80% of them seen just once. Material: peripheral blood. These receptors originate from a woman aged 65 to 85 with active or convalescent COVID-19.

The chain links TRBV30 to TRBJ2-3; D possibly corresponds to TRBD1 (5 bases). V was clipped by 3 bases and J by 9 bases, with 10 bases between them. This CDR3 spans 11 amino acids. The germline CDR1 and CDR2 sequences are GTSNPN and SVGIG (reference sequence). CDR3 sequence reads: CAWSGSGTQYF. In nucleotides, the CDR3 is TGTGCCTGGAGCGGGTCAGGGACGCAGTATTTT.

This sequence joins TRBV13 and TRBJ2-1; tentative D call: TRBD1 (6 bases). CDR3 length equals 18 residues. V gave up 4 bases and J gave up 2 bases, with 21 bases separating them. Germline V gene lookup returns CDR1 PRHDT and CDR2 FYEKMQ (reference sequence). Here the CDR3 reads CASSSLHLSGAAYNEQFF. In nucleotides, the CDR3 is TGTGCCAGCAGCTCCCTCCACTTATCAGGGGCCGCCTACAATGAGCAGTTCTTC.

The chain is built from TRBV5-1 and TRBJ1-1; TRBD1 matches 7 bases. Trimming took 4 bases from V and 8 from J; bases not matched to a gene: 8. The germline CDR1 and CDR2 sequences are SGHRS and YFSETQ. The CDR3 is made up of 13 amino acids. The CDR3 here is CASSPETGLEAFF. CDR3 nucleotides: TGCGCCAGCAGCCCAGAGACAGGGTTGGAAGCTTTCTTT. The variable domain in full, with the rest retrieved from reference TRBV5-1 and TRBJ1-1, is KAGVTQTPRYLIKTRGQQVTLSCSPISGHRSVSWYQQTPGQGLQFLFEYFSETQRNKGNFPGRFSGRQFSNSRSEMNVSTLELGDSALYLCASSPETGLEAFFGQGTRLTVV.

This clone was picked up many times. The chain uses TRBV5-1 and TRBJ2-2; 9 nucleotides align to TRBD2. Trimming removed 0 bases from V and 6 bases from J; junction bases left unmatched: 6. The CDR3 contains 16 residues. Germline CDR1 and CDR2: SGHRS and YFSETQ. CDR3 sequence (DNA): TGCGCCAGCAGCTTGGTTAGCGGGAGTAACGCCGGGGAGCTGTTTTTT. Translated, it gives CASSLVSGSNAGELFF.

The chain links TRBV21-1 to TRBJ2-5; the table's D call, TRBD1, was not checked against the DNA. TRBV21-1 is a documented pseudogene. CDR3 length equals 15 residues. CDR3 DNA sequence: TGTGCCAGCAGCAAAGTCTCCCAGGGGGTGGAGACCCAGTACTTC. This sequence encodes CASSKVSQGVETQYF.

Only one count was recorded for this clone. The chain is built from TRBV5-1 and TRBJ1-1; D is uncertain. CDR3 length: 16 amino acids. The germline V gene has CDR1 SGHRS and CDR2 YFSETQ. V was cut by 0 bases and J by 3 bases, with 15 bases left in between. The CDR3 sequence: CASSLARTSRDTEAFF. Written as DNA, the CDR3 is TGCGCCAGCAGCTTGGCCAGGACTTCCAGAGACACTGAAGCTTTCTTT.

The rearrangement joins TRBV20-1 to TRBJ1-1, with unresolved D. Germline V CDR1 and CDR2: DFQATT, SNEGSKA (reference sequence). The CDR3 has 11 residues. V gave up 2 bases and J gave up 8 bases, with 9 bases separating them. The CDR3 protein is CSARKRVEAFF. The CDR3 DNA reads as TGCAGTGCTAGAAAGAGAGTAGAAGCTTTCTTT.

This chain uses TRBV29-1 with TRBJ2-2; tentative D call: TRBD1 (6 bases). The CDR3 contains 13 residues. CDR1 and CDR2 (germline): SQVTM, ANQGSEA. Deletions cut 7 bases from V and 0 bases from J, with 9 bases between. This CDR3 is CSGTAPNTGELFF. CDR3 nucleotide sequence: TGCAGCGGGACAGCCCCGAACACCGGGGAGCTGTTTTTT.

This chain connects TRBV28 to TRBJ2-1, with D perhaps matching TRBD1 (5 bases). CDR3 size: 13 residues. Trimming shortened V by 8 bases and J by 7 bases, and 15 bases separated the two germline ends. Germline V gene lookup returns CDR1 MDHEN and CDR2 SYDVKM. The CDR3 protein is CASRPWGRNEQFF. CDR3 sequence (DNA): TGTGCCAGCCGGCCGTGGGGCCGGAATGAGCAGTTCTTC.

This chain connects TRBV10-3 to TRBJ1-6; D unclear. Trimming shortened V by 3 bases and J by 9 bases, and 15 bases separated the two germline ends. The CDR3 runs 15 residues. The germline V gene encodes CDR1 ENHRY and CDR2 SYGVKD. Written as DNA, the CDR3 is TGTGCCATCAGTGACCGACGGAGTGATAGTTCACCCCTCCACTTT. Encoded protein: CAISDRRSDSSPLHF.

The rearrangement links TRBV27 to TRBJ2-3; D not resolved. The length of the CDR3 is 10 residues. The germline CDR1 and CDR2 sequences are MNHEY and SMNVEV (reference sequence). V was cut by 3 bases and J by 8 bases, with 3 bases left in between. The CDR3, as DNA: TGTGCCAGCAGTTTTCGTACGCAGTATTTT. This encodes CASSFRTQYF.

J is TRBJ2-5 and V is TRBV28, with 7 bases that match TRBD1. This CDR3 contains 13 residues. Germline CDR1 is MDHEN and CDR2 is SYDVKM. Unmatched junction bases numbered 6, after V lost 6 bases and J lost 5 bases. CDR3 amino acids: CASSGTVLETQYF. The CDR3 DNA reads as TGTGCCAGCAGCGGGACAGTACTGGAGACCCAGTACTTC.

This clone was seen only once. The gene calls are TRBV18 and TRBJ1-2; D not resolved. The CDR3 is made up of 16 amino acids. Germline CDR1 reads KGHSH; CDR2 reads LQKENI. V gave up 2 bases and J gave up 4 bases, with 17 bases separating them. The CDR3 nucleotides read TGTGCCAGCTCACCAGCAACTTCCGGGGAACTCTATGGCTACACCTTC. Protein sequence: CASSPATSGELYGYTF.

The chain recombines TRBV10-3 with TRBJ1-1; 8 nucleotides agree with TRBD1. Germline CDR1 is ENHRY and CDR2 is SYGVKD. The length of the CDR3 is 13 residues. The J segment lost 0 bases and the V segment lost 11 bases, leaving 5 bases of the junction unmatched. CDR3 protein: CAVSGGLNTEAFF. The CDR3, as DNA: TGTGCCGTCTCAGGGGGCTTGAACACTGAAGCTTTCTTT.

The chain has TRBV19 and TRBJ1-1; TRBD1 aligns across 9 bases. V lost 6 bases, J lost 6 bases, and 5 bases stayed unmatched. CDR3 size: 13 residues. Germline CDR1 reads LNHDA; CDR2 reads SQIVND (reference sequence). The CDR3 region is CASSLQGASEAFF. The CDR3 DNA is TGTGCCAGTAGCCTACAGGGGGCCTCTGAAGCTTTCTTT.

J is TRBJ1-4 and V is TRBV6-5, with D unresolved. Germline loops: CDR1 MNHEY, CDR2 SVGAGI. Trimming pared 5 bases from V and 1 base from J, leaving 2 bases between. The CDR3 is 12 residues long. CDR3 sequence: CASSRTNEKLFF. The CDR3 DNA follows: TGTGCCAGCAGTCGAACTAATGAAAAACTGTTTTTT.

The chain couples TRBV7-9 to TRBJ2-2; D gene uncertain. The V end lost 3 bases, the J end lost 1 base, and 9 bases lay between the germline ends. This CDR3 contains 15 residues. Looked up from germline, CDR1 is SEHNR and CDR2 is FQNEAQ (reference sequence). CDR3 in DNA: TGTGCCAGCAGCTTTGGTGCAGGGAACACCGGGGAGCTGTTTTTT. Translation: CASSFGAGNTGELFF.

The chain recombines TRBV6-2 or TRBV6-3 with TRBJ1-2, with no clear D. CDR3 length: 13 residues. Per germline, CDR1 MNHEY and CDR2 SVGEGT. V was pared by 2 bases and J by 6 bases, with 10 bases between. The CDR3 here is CASSYGGRHGYTF. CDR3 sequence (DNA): TGTGCCAGCAGTTACGGCGGGCGCCATGGCTACACCTTC.

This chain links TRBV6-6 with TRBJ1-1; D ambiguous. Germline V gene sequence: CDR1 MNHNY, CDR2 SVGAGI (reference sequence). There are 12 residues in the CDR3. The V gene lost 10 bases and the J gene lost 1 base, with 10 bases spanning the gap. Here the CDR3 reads CATKLQNTEAFF. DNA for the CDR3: TGTGCCACCAAACTACAGAACACTGAAGCTTTCTTT.